A selection of T cell receptor beta chains follows, all from one sample in a study of early T cells in non-severe SARS-CoV-2 infection. TCRdb itself ran the 5' RACE reads through MiXCR, one entry per CDR3 protein. Of 62,000 or so distinct CDR3 sequences listed, almost 9% were seen once; the top ten hold around an eighth. The specimen was whole blood, collected at baseline. The receptors stem from an adult who was a healthcare worker with PCR-confirmed SARS-CoV-2 infection or an uninfected control (not recorded which). Each CDR3 is given with its conserved first and last residue. D genes are given only for firm matches. Clone size is not always given. Where it is, it says once, few, many or a class for expanded clones.

j_gene,d_gene,v_gene,abundance,CDR3nt,CDR3aa
TRBJ1-2,NA,TRBV15,few,TGTGCCACCAGCAGCTTGAGGGATGGCTACACCTTC,CATSSLRDGYTF
TRBJ2-5,NA,TRBV19,medium-sized,TGTGCCAGTAGTATCGAATGGTCTAGCGCACTGTACCAAGAGACCCAGTACTTC,CASSIEWSSALYQETQYF
TRBJ2-5,TRBD2,TRBV11-2,NA,TGTGCCAGCAGCTTAGTAGGGACTAGGGAGACCCAGTACTTC,CASSLVGTRETQYF
TRBJ1-4,NA,TRBV5-4,NA,TGTGCCAGCAGGGACAGAAGCAATGAAAAACTGTTTTTT,CASRDRSNEKLFF
TRBJ1-1,NA,TRBV24-1,few,TGTGCCACCATTCATTTATTAGGGGTGAACACTGAAGCTTTCTTT,CATIHLLGVNTEAFF
TRBJ2-3,TRBD2,TRBV27,many,TGTGCCAGCAGTCCAAGACTAGCGGGATCGACAGATACGCAGTATTTT,CASSPRLAGSTDTQYF
TRBJ2-5,NA,TRBV10-3,NA,TGTGCCATCAGTGAAATGACAGCCCAAGAGACCCAGTACTTC,CAISEMTAQETQYF
TRBJ2-7,TRBD1,TRBV19,NA,TGTGCCAGTAGTACGGGACAGGTGAGCGAGCAGTACTTC,CASSTGQVSEQYF
TRBJ2-5,TRBD2,TRBV4-3,NA,TGCGCCAGCAGCCAAGAACGGACTAGCGGGAGAGGGGAGACCCAGTACTTC,CASSQERTSGRGETQYF
TRBJ2-5,NA,TRBV7-9,many,TGTGCCAGCAGCTTAGCGTTTATAGGAACTCAAGAGACCCAGTACTTC,CASSLAFIGTQETQYF
TRBJ1-1,TRBD1,TRBV20-1,many,TGCAGTGCTACCAAGACAGGGCCCGGGACTGAAGCTTTCTTT,CSATKTGPGTEAFF
TRBJ1-5,NA,TRBV7-2,NA,TGTGCCAGCAGCCCACCAGGGTACCAGCCCCAGCATTTT,CASSPPGYQPQHF
TRBJ2-1,NA,TRBV7-8,many,TGTGCCAGCAGATTGACTCCTAGCAGGAATGAGCAGTTCTTC,CASRLTPSRNEQFF
TRBJ1-2,TRBD1,TRBV7-3,NA,TGTGCCAGCAGCTTAGATGGGACAGGGGCAGGAGGCTACACCTTC,CASSLDGTGAGGYTF
TRBJ1-1,NA,TRBV24-1,few,TGTGCCACCCCTCTGATTTGGGGGAACACTGAAGCTTTCTTT,CATPLIWGNTEAFF
TRBJ2-1,NA,TRBV7-9,few,TGTGCCAGCAGCTCTACATTCAGACTGGGTGGCGAGCAGTTCTTC,CASSSTFRLGGEQFF
TRBJ2-5,NA,TRBV7-9,few,TGTGCCAGCAGCTTAGGGTACACCATACAAGAGACCCAGTACTTC,CASSLGYTIQETQYF
TRBJ1-1,NA,TRBV3-1,few,TGTGCCAGCAGCACCCAAAGGGGGGCGGGAGGAACTTTCTTT,CASSTQRGAGGTFF
TRBJ2-1,TRBD2,TRBV6-2/TRBV6-3,medium-sized,TGTGCCAGCAGTTCTAGCGGGAGGGGTGATGAGCAGTTCTTC,CASSSSGRGDEQFF
TRBJ2-1,TRBD2,TRBV20-1,few,TGCAGTGCTAGGAATCCCCTCCGGACTAGTTACAATGAGCAGTTCTTC,CSARNPLRTSYNEQFF
TRBJ1-1,TRBD1,TRBV12-3/TRBV12-4,few,TGTGCCAGCAGTTTCCGACAGGGGAGCACTGAAGCTTTCTTT,CASSFRQGSTEAFF
TRBJ1-3,NA,TRBV29-1,many,TGCAGCGTTGCGGCGACAGCTGGAAACACCATATATTTT,CSVAATAGNTIYF
TRBJ1-1,TRBD1,TRBV3-1,few,TGTGCCAGCAGCCAAGATGGGAGACAGGGGCTGAACACTGAAGCTTTCTTT,CASSQDGRQGLNTEAFF
TRBJ1-2,NA,TRBV6-1,NA,TGTGCCTGCCGCATCCCGGGACAATCCTATGGCTACACCTTC,CACRIPGQSYGYTF
TRBJ2-6,NA,TRBV27,NA,TGTGCCAGCAACAGGGTCTCTGGGGCCAACGTCCTGACTTTC,CASNRVSGANVLTF
TRBJ2-7,TRBD2,TRBV5-1,many,TGCGCCAGCAGCTTAGGGATAGCGGGAGTAGGGGAGCAGTACTTC,CASSLGIAGVGEQYF
TRBJ2-1,NA,TRBV6-1,NA,TGTGCCAGCAGGAGCGGGGAGCAGTTCTTC,CASRSGEQFF
TRBJ2-3,TRBD1,TRBV7-6,many,TGTGCCAGCAGTCCGACAGGGGGCTCATATACGCAGTATTTT,CASSPTGGSYTQYF
TRBJ2-5,TRBD1,TRBV9,few,TGTGCCAGCAGCCGGACAGGGGTAGAGACCCAGTACTTC,CASSRTGVETQYF
TRBJ1-1,NA,TRBV3-1,many,TGTGCCAGCAGCCCATCCATCATTCGCGAGACTGAAGCTTTCTTT,CASSPSIIRETEAFF
TRBJ1-2,NA,TRBV24-1,few,TGTGCCACCAGTGACCAACGTTATGGCTACACCTTC,CATSDQRYGYTF
TRBJ2-2,NA,TRBV5-8,NA,TGTGCCAGCAGCTTGGGGGCAGGGTCCCACACCGGGGAGCTGTTTTTT,CASSLGAGSHTGELFF
TRBJ1-2,TRBD1,TRBV5-1,many,TGCGCCAGCAGCCCGGGACAGGCGTATGGCTACACCTTC,CASSPGQAYGYTF
TRBJ1-3,NA,TRBV27,many,TGTGCCAGCAGTCCCGGCCCTTCCGGAAACACCATATATTTT,CASSPGPSGNTIYF
TRBJ2-7,TRBD1,TRBV18,NA,TGTGCCAGCTCCCCCGGGACAGGGCCCTACGAGCAGTACTTC,CASSPGTGPYEQYF
TRBJ2-1,NA,TRBV11-2,many,TGTGCCAGCAGCTTAGTTCACAGCTTGGGGTACAATGAGCAGTTCTTC,CASSLVHSLGYNEQFF
TRBJ1-5,NA,TRBV18,many,TGTGCCAGCTCACCAGCAGGGAGGGGGACCAATCAGCCCCAGCATTTT,CASSPAGRGTNQPQHF